This T cell receptor beta chain derives from a study of T cells after somatic rescue of genetic block (dated by TCRdb to about 2020). Looking at the study overall: The study assessed how robust, over the long term, a T-cell system was when the system had developed through somatic rescue of a genetic block in T-cell development.

Points on this clone: The antigen it binds to is not known. Per-base quality was not reported, and no clone a single base away is much larger than it.

The library was made by the immunoSEQ multiplex PCR assay. As stored in TCRdb, this immuneACCESS dataset retains in-frame rearrangements with V and J assigned. A fraction of the clones does not appear; measured against another copy, unresolved V genes explain less than half of the discrepancy, and the remainder lacks a known reason. The sample has roughly 15,000 clones on record, approximately 79% of them singletons. Less than 25% of the sample is held by the ten biggest clonotypes. The sequence came from a boy younger than 18. The sequenced sample consisted of peripheral blood mononuclear cells (PBMCs).

Read as DNA, the sequence is TGTGCCAGTAGTATCGGGACTCACACCAACAATGAGCAGTTCTTC. Translated, this is CASSIGTHTNNEQFF. Recombination linked TRBV19 to TRBJ2-1, with TRBD2 perhaps the D gene, on 6 matching bases. The CDR3, from cysteine to phenylalanine, totals 15 residues. Of the read, only the CDR3 DNA is kept; its 45 bases are in frame from base 1. V gives up 3 bases and J gives up 5 bases, and the segment between their germline ends measures 14 bases. The germline V gene (reference sequence) supplies CDR1 LNHDA and CDR2 SQIVND.